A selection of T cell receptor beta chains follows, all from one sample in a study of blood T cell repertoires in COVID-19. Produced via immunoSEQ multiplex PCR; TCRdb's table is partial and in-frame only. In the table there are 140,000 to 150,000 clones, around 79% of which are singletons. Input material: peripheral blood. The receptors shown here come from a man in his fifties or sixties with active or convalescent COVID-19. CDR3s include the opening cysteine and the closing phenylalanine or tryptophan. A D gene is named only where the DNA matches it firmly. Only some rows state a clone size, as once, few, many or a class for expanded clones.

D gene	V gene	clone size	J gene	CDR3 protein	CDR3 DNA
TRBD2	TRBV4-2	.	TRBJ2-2	CASRGGERTTGELFF	TGTGCCAGCCGTGGGGGGGAGCGCACCACCGGGGAGCTGTTTTTT
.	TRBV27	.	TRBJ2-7	CASSPFELVVYEQYF	TGTGCCAGCAGCCCTTTCGAACTAGTAGTCTACGAGCAGTACTTC
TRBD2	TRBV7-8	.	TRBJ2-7	CASSLPWGLAGNYEQYF	TGTGCCAGCAGCCTTCCATGGGGACTAGCGGGGAACTACGAGCAGTACTTC
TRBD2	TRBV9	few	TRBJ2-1	CASSVWEGSYNEQFF	TGTGCCAGCAGCGTGTGGGAGGGCTCCTACAATGAGCAGTTCTTC
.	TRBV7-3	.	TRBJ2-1	CASSLTTGNEQFF	TGTGCCAGCAGCTTAACAACGGGGAATGAGCAGTTCTTC
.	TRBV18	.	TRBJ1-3	CASSPGASPGNTIYF	TGTGCCAGCTCACCAGGGGCTTCTCCTGGAAACACCATATATTTT
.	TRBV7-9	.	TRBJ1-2	CASSPSGYGYTF	TGTGCCAGCAGCCCCTCAGGGTATGGCTACACCTTC
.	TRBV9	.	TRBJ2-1	CASSVDESKGDNEQFF	TGTGCCAGCAGCGTCGATGAATCTAAAGGAGACAATGAGCAGTTCTTC
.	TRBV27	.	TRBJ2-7	CASSFWTAGEQYF	TGTGCCAGCAGTTTTTGGACGGCGGGGGAGCAGTACTTC
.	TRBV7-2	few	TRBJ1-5	CASSLGGHGSWQPQHF	TGTGCCAGCAGCTTAGGGGGACATGGCTCTTGGCAGCCCCAGCATTTT
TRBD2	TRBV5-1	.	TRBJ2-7	CASSLAGVAYEQYF	TGCGCCAGCAGTCTAGCGGGAGTGGCCTACGAGCAGTACTTC
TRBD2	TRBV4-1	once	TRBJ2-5	CASSLTLADPPTAQYF	TGCGCCAGCAGCCTCACACTAGCGGACCCACCCACAGCCCAGTACTTC
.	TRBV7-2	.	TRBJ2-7	CASSLGAGPSYEQYF	TGTGCCAGCAGCTTAGGTGCGGGGCCCTCCTACGAGCAGTACTTC
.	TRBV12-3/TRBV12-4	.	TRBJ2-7	CASSGLNYEQYF	TGTGCCAGCAGCGGACTGAACTACGAGCAGTACTTC
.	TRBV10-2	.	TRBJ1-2	CASSESIDLTGRNYGYTF	TGCGCCAGCAGTGAGTCGATAGACCTTACGGGGAGGAACTATGGCTACACCTTT